This T cell receptor beta chain was retrieved from a study of CD8+CD57+ T cells in acquired aplastic anemia. The wider study: About 3 ug was the average amount of DNA from sorted CD4+ and CD8+ cells.

This clonotype was detected many times. CDR3 and TCR beta VDJ profiling relied on genomic DNA as the template. A single record per CDR3 protein comes from TCRdb applying MiXCR to the reads. The sample comprises roughly 500,000 distinct CDR3 sequences, more than 25% of which are singletons, and less than 0.85% rests with the top ten. An expansion of CD8+CD57+ cells by flow cytometry had been shown in patients chosen for sequencing. This CDR3 comprises 15 residues. Trimming took 3 bases from V and 1 from J, leaving 11 bases between them. Germline assignment: CDR1 SGDLS and CDR2 YYNGEE. Sequenced: sorted CD4+, CD8+, or CD8+CD57+ T cells (not recorded which) from PBMCs. The rearrangement uses TRBV9 and TRBJ1-5, with D uncertain. The receptor was derived from a human donor with aplastic anemia. The CDR3 spells CASSALGFSNQPQHF. CDR3 nucleotides: TGTGCCAGCAGCGCTCTGGGCTTCAGCAATCAGCCCCAGCATTTT.